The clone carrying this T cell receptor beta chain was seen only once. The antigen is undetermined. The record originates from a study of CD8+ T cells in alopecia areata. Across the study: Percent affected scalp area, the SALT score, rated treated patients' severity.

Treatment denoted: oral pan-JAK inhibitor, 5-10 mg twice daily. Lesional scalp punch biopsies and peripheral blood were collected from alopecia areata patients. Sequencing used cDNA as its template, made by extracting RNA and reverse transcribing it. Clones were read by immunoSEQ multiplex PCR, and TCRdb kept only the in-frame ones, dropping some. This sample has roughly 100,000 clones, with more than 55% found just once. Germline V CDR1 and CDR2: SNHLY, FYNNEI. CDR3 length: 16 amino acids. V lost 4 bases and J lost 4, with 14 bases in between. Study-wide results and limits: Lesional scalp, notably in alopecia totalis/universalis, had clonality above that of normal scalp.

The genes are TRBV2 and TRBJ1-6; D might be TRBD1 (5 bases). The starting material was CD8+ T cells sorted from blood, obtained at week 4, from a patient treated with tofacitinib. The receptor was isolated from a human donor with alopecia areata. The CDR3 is CASSGGGGFYNSPLHF. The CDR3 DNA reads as TGTGCCAGCAGTGGGGGCGGGGGATTTTATAATTCACCCCTCCACTTT.